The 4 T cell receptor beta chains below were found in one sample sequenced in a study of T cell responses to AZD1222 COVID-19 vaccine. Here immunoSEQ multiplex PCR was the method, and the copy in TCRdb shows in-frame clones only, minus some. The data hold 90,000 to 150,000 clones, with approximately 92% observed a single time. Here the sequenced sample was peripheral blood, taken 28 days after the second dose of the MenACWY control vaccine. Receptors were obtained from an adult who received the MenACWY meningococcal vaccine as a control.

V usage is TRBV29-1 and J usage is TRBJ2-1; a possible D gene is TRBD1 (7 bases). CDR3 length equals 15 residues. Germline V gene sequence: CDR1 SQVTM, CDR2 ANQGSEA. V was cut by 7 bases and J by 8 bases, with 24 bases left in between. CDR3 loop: CSDKLRGAVADEQFF. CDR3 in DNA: TGCAGCGACAAACTCAGGGGGGCCGTAGCGGATGAGCAGTTCTTC.

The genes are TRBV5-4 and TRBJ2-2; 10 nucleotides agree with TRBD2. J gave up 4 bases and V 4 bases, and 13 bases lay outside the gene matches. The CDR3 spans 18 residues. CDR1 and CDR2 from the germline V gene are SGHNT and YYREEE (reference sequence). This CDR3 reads CASSPAGLASFITGELFF. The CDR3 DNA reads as TGTGCCAGCAGCCCGGCGGGACTAGCGAGTTTCATCACCGGGGAGCTGTTTTTT.

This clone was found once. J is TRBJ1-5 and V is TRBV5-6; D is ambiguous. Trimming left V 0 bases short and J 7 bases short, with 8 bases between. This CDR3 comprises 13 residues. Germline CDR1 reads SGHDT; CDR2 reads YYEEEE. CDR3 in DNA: TGTGCCAGCAGCTTGGCGTCAGACCAGCCCCAGCATTTT. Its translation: CASSLASDQPQHF.

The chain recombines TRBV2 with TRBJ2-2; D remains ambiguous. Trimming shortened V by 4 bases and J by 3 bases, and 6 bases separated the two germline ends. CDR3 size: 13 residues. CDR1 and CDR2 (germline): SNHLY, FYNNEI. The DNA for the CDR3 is TGTGCCAGCAGTGTTGGGCACACCGGGGAGCTGTTTTTT. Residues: CASSVGHTGELFF.